The 23 T cell receptor beta chains in this list originate from one sample, sequenced in a study of blood T cell repertoires in COVID-19. Repertoires were generated with immunoSEQ multiplex PCR, while TCRdb's copy carries only in-frame clones and drops some. The table lists about 360,000 clones, approximately 86% of them singletons. The sequenced sample consisted of peripheral blood. These receptors were obtained from a human donor in a cohort sampled during active COVID-19.

This sequence joins TRBV4-2 and TRBJ2-7; D may be TRBD2 (6 bases). The ends were cut back, 0 bases at V and 2 bases at J, with 11 bases in the middle. In germline, CDR1 is LGHNA, CDR2 YNFKEQ. This CDR3 spans 15 amino acids. The CDR3 DNA reads as TGTGCCAGCAGCCAAGAATCGGGGACTCCCTACGAGCAGTACTTC. Translated, it gives CASSQESGTPYEQYF.

In its sample, this clone was seen once. The rearrangement links TRBV5-6 to TRBJ1-2; 8 bases agree with TRBD1. The CDR3 extends over 13 amino acids. Trimming removed 0 bases from V and 8 bases from J; junction bases left unmatched: 3. Germline-derived CDR1 and CDR2 are SGHDT and YYEEEE. CDR3 sequence reads: CASSLATGDGYTF. The CDR3 DNA sequence: TGTGCCAGCAGCTTGGCGACAGGGGACGGCTACACCTTC. The full variable domain, completed using reference TRBV5-6 and TRBJ1-2, is DAGVTQSPTHLIKTRGQQVTLRCSPKSGHDTVSWYQQALGQGPQFIFQYYEEEERQRGNFPDRFSGHQFPNYSSELNVNALLLGDSALYLCASSLATGDGYTFGSGTRLTVV.

This clone appeared a few times. This rearrangement joins TRBV5-4 to TRBJ2-1; a weak D match, TRBD2 (5 bases). CDR1 is SGHNT and CDR2 is YYREEE in the germline V gene (reference sequence). The CDR3 spans 15 residues. V was trimmed by 0 bases and J by 8 bases, leaving 15 bases between them. CDR3 sequence: CASSLAIGERDEQFF. The DNA for the CDR3 is TGTGCCAGCAGCTTGGCCATCGGGGAGAGGGATGAGCAGTTCTTC. Full variable domain (missing parts from reference TRBV5-4 and TRBJ2-1): ETGVTQSPTHLIKTRGQQVTLRCSSQSGHNTVSWYQQALGQGPQFIFQYYREEENGRGNFPPRFSGLQFPNYSSELNVNALELDDSALYLCASSLAIGERDEQFFGPGTRLTVL.

The CDR3 reads CASSSRLRVVGLYGYTF. The CDR3 DNA sequence: TGTGCCAGCTCATCAAGACTCAGGGTGGTGGGACTCTATGGCTACACCTTC. The V call is TRBV27, the J call TRBJ1-2; tentative D call: TRBD1 (5 bases). Looked up from germline, CDR1 is MNHEY and CDR2 is SMNVEV (reference sequence). This CDR3 spans 17 amino acids. V shed 8 bases and J shed 4 bases, with 26 bases lying between them.

The rearrangement uses TRBV5-4 and TRBJ1-1; TRBD1 is a possible D gene (6 bases). V was pared by 0 bases and J by 10 bases, with 13 bases between. The germline gives CDR1 SGHNT, CDR2 YYREEE (reference sequence). This CDR3 has 13 residues. DNA for the CDR3: TGTGCCAGCAGCTTGGTCCCACAGGGAAGAGCTTTCTTT. Protein: CASSLVPQGRAFF.

The chain recombines TRBV2 with TRBJ1-6, with 7 bases lining up with TRBD1. The junction had 8 bases not matched to a gene; V was cut back by 4 bases and J by 17 bases. The germline V gene has CDR1 SNHLY and CDR2 FYNNEI. The CDR3 contains 12 residues. DNA for the CDR3: TGTGCCAGCAGTGTAGAAGGGGGCGGGTTCCACTTT. Its translation: CASSVEGGGFHF.

The chain has TRBV30 and TRBJ2-3, with 8 bases fitting TRBD1. The CDR3 totals 15 residues. Germline loops: CDR1 GTSNPN, CDR2 SVGIG (reference sequence). Germline trimming cut 0 bases from V and 2 bases from J; bases unmatched to any gene: 4. This CDR3 reads CAWSVTGGPTDTQYF. The CDR3 coding sequence is TGTGCCTGGAGTGTAACAGGGGGACCCACAGATACGCAGTATTTT.

The CDR3 DNA reads as TGTGCCAGCAGCTTTGGGGGGACAGGGCACGACATAGAGACCCAGTACTTC. Its protein is CASSFGGTGHDIETQYF. The chain couples TRBV7-9 to TRBJ2-5; TRBD1 aligns across 9 bases. CDR3 length equals 17 residues. Trimming took 3 bases from V and 4 from J; bases not matched to a gene: 12. Germline lookup yields CDR1 SEHNR and CDR2 FQNEAQ (reference sequence). The full variable domain, in which reference TRBV7-9 and TRBJ2-5 provide the parts outside the CDR3, is DTGVSQNPRHKITKRGQNVTFRCDPISEHNRLYWYRQTLGQGPEFLTYFQNEAQLEKSRLLSDRFSAERPKGSFSTLEIQRTEQGDSAMYLCASSFGGTGHDIETQYFGPGTRLLVL.

The V gene is TRBV12-3 or TRBV12-4, the J gene TRBJ1-1; unclear D gene. V gave up 5 bases and J gave up 5 bases, with 12 bases separating them. The CDR3 is made up of 13 amino acids. The CDR3 nucleotides are TGTGCCAGCAGTCCTGAGTTGCGAACTGAAGCTTTCTTT. Translating it yields CASSPELRTEAFF.

The chain employs TRBV10-3 and TRBJ2-2, with 10 bases fitting TRBD2. The CDR3 length is 16 residues. Germline V gives CDR1 ENHRY, CDR2 SYGVKD. Losses at the gene ends were 7 bases for V and 3 bases for J; bases not matched to a gene: 8. In DNA, the CDR3 is TGTGCCATCAAAGTCCTAGCGGGGGCCTACACCGGGGAGCTGTTTTTT. It translates to CAIKVLAGAYTGELFF.

This clone was counted between two and nine times. The chain has TRBV28 and TRBJ2-7; a possible D gene is TRBD2 (5 bases). This CDR3 comprises 15 residues. Germline V gives CDR1 MDHEN, CDR2 SYDVKM. The V end was cut by 3 bases, the J end by 2 bases, with 14 bases between. This chain's CDR3 is CASSFRGGQTYEQYF. CDR3 sequence (DNA): TGTGCCAGCAGTTTTAGAGGCGGGCAAACCTACGAGCAGTACTTC.

In its sample, this clone was seen a few times. The V call is TRBV19, the J call TRBJ1-2, with 7 bases that match TRBD1. V gave up 11 bases and J gave up 5 bases; unmatched junction bases: 8. This CDR3 region has 12 residues. Germline assignment: CDR1 LNHDA and CDR2 SQIVND (reference sequence). CDR3 sequence: CAGKTGKYGYTF. The CDR3 DNA reads TGTGCCGGGAAGACAGGGAAGTATGGCTACACCTTC.

The rearrangement uses TRBV19 and TRBJ2-6, with 9 bases matching TRBD1. Per the germline V gene, CDR1 is LNHDA and CDR2 is SQIVND (reference sequence). V lost 4 bases to trimming and J lost 0 bases; unmatched junction nucleotides: 10. This CDR3 region has 19 residues. DNA for the CDR3: TGTGCCAGTAGTACCAGGGACAGGGCCAGCCACTCTGGGGCCAACGTCCTGACTTTC. Translating gives CASSTRDRASHSGANVLTF.

The chain couples TRBV30 to TRBJ2-7, with TRBD1 as a possible D gene (5 bases). Trimming took off 3 bases at V and 1 base at J, with 19 bases between the two ends. The CDR3 consists of 16 residues. Germline values: CDR1 GTSNPN, CDR2 SVGIG (reference sequence). CDR3 loop: CAWRVGLGQSSYEQYF. In DNA, the CDR3 is TGTGCCTGGAGGGTGGGCCTGGGGCAGTCTTCCTACGAGCAGTACTTC.

The chain couples TRBV23-1 to TRBJ2-4; D perhaps matches TRBD1 (6 bases). TRBV23-1 has ORF status, its function being uncertain. This CDR3 is built from 17 residues. Trimming pared 7 bases from V and 0 bases from J, leaving 19 bases between. CDR3 nucleotides: TGCGCCAGCAAGATTAGGGACAACGAACTAGCCAAAAACATTCAGTACTTC. It specifies CASKIRDNELAKNIQYF.

The gene calls are TRBV6-5 and TRBJ2-1, with D unclear. This CDR3 contains 13 residues. In germline, CDR1 is MNHEY, CDR2 SVGAGI. V gave up 8 bases and J gave up 0 bases, with 8 bases separating them. The DNA for the CDR3 is TGTGCCAGCGTTCCCAGCTCCTACAATGAGCAGTTCTTC. Translating gives CASVPSSYNEQFF.

The chain links TRBV5-4 to TRBJ2-1, with 9 bases lining up with TRBD1. The CDR3 consists of 15 residues. Per germline, CDR1 SGHNT and CDR2 YYREEE (reference sequence). V shed 0 bases and J 8 bases; nucleotides not matched to a gene: 6. The CDR3 here is CASSLEGTGRDEQFF. The CDR3 region has the DNA TGTGCCAGCAGCTTGGAAGGGACAGGGCGGGATGAGCAGTTCTTC. Looking up the rest from reference TRBV5-4 and TRBJ2-1 gives the full variable domain: ETGVTQSPTHLIKTRGQQVTLRCSSQSGHNTVSWYQQALGQGPQFIFQYYREEENGRGNFPPRFSGLQFPNYSSELNVNALELDDSALYLCASSLEGTGRDEQFFGPGTRLTVL.

The chain employs TRBV5-1 and TRBJ2-3; D is ambiguous. CDR1 and CDR2 (germline): SGHRS, YFSETQ. The CDR3 length is 15 residues. The V end was cut by 4 bases, the J end by 6 bases, with 18 bases between. The CDR3 sequence: CASSPTRNQLDTQYF. The CDR3 DNA sequence: TGCGCCAGCAGCCCGACCAGGAATCAGTTGGATACGCAGTATTTT.

The J gene is TRBJ1-2, the V gene TRBV19; 7 positions match TRBD1. This CDR3 has 15 amino acids. The germline V gene has CDR1 LNHDA and CDR2 SQIVND (reference sequence). With V trimmed by 5 bases and J by 2 bases, 8 bases remained unmatched. Here the CDR3 reads CASSPGTEENYGYTF. For the CDR3, the DNA is TGTGCCAGTAGTCCCGGGACAGAAGAGAACTATGGCTACACCTTC. The complete variable domain, with remaining parts taken from reference TRBV19 and TRBJ1-2, reads DGGITQSPKYLFRKEGQNVTLSCEQNLNHDAMYWYRQDPGQGLRLIYYSQIVNDFQKGDIAEGYSVSREKKESFPLTVTSAQKNPTAFYLCASSPGTEENYGYTFGSGTRLTVV.

J is TRBJ1-5 and V is TRBV27; possibly TRBD1 for D (5 bases). Trimming cost V 5 bases and J 1 base, with 12 bases left between them. The CDR3 runs to 15 residues. Per the germline V gene, CDR1 is MNHEY and CDR2 is SMNVEV (reference sequence). The CDR3, as DNA: TGTGCCAGCAGTGGGGGGATTCTGAGCAATCAGCCCCAGCATTTT. Translation gives CASSGGILSNQPQHF.

This chain links TRBV30 with TRBJ2-1, with 13 bases lining up with TRBD2. This CDR3 has 15 residues. The germline V gene encodes CDR1 GTSNPN and CDR2 SVGIG (reference sequence). V was clipped by 0 bases and J by 10 bases; unmatched bases: 6. The CDR3 loop is CAWSVRTSGSDEQFF. The CDR3, as DNA: TGTGCCTGGAGTGTAAGGACTAGCGGGAGCGACGAGCAGTTCTTC.

J is TRBJ2-7 and V is TRBV5-6, with TRBD1 identical over 8 bases. V lost 5 bases to trimming and J lost 3 bases; unmatched junction nucleotides: 7. Per germline, CDR1 SGHDT and CDR2 YYEEEE. The CDR3 length is 14 residues. CDR3 DNA: TGTGCCAGCAGACCTCTGGACAGGGTCTACGAGCAGTACTTC. Its translation is CASRPLDRVYEQYF.

This chain uses TRBV7-7 with TRBJ2-3; D possibly corresponds to TRBD1 (8 bases). Germline values: CDR1 SSHAT, CDR2 FNYEAQ (reference sequence). The CDR3 length is 22 residues. With 4 bases removed from V and 2 bases from J, the gap between germline ends came to 34 bases. The CDR3 DNA reads as TGTGCCAGCAGCTCACAGGGGGGCGGCGTCGGGACTAATCAACATTACACAGATACGCAGTATTTT. Translating gives CASSSQGGGVGTNQHYTDTQYF. Looking up the rest from reference TRBV7-7 and TRBJ2-3 gives the full variable domain: GAGVSQSPRYKVTKRGQDVTLRCDPISSHATLYWYQQALGQGPEFLTYFNYEAQPDKSGLPSDRFSAERPEGSISTLTIQRTEQRDSAMYRCASSSQGGGVGTNQHYTDTQYFGPGTRLTVL.